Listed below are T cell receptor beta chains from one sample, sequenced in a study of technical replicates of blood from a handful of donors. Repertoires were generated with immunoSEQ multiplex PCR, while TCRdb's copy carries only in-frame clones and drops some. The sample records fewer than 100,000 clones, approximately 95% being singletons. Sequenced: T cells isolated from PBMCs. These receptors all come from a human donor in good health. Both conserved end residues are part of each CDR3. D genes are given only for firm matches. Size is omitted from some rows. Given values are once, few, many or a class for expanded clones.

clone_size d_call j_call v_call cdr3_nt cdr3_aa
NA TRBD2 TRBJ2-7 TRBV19 TGTGCCAGTAGTAGGGGGGGCTACGAGCAGTACTTC CASSRGGYEQYF
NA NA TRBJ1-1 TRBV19 TGTGCCAGCTCAGGGGATTTCACTGAAGCTTTCTTT CASSGDFTEAFF
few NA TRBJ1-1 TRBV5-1 TGCGCCAGCAGCTCGCCCGAGCAGGGGAGCCCGTTACTCTTT CASSSPEQGSPLLF
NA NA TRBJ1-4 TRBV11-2 TGTGCCAGCAGCAGACCGGGGCAGGGGTTGACTGAAAAACTGTTTTTT CASSRPGQGLTEKLFF
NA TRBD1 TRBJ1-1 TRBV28 TGTGCCAGCAGTTCAGGGTGGGTTTCCTCGCAGGGGGATGCTTTCTTT CASSSGWVSSQGDAFF
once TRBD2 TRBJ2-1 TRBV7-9 TGTGCCAGCAGCTTTAGCCTAGCGGGAGTAAATGAGCAGTTCTTC CASSFSLAGVNEQFF
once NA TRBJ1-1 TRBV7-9 TGTGCCAGCAGCTTAGCATCCGGCGGCAACACTGAAGCTTTCTTT CASSLASGGNTEAFF
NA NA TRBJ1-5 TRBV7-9 TGTGCCAGCAGCTTAGAGGGGGATAGCAATCAGCCCCAGCATTTT CASSLEGDSNQPQHF
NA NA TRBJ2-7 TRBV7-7 TGTGCCAGCAGCTTAGCGCGTCGGGCAGGGGACCACCGCGAGCAGTACTTC CASSLARRAGDHREQYF
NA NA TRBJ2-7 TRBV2 TGTGCCAGCAGTGAAGCCCTTCTGGGAGCCCCGGGGCAGTACTTC CASSEALLGAPGQYF
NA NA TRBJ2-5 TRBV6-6 TGTGCCAGCAGTTACAGTATCGGGGGGCCTCAAGAGACCCAGTACTTC CASSYSIGGPQETQYF
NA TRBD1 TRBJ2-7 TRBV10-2 TGCGCCAGCTCCCTGTTCGGACAGGGCTACGAGCAGTACTTC CASSLFGQGYEQYF
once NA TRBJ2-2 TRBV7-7 TGTGCTAGCAGCTTAGAGGGGTCCGGGGAGCTGTTTTTT CASSLEGSGELFF
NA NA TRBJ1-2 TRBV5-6 TGTGCCAGCAGCTTTCCTATCCTGGGCGGGGGCTACACCTTC CASSFPILGGGYTF
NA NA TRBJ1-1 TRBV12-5 TGTGCTAGTGGCGTTTCTCCCCAGGTGGTACACACTGAAGCTTTCTTT CASGVSPQVVHTEAFF
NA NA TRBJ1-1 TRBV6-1 TGTGCCAGCCGCCAGGGGTACTTCACTGAAGCTTTCTTT CASRQGYFTEAFF
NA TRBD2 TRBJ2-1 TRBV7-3 TGTGCCAGCAGCTTGAGCGGGGGGGCCGTCAATGAGCAGTTCTTC CASSLSGGAVNEQFF
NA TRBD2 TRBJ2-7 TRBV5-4 TGTGCCAGCAGCTTGGATCTACTAGCGGGCTCCTACGAGCAGTACTTC CASSLDLLAGSYEQYF
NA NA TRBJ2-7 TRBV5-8 TGTGCCAGCAACTTAGGGAGCGCCGGGTACGAGCAGTACTTC CASNLGSAGYEQYF
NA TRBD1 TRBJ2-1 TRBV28 TGTGCCAGCAGTTTACAGGGACAGGGGGCAAAGTTCTTC CASSLQGQGAKFF
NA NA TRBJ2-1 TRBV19 TGTGCCAGCACTCCATCCTCGAGCTCCTACAATGAGCAGTTCTTC CASTPSSSSYNEQFF
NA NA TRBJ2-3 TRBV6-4 TGTGCCAGCAGTGCTTATTCGGGGGAAACAGATACGCAGTATTTT CASSAYSGETDTQYF
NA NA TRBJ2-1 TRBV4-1 TGCGCCAGCAGCCACACCCATCGACTAAGGGAGGGGGTAGCCCAGTTCTTC CASSHTHRLREGVAQFF
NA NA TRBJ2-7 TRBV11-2 TGTGCCAGCAGCTTACCCGGACACTACGAGCAGTACTTC CASSLPGHYEQYF
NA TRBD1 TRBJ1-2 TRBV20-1 TGCAGTGTTCGACAGGGGACGGGCTACACCTTC CSVRQGTGYTF
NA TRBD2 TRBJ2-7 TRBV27 TGTGCCAGCAGTTCGTCACTAGCGAGCTACGAGCAGTACTTC CASSSSLASYEQYF
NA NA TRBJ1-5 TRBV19 TGTGCCAGTAGTACTCGCAGGGATACTCATCAGCCCCAGCATTTT CASSTRRDTHQPQHF
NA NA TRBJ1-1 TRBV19 TGTGCCAGTAGTAGCGCCAGCGGCGGCACTGAAGCTTTCTTT CASSSASGGTEAFF
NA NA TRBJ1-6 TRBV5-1 TGCGCCAGCAGCTTGGAACGGGGTTCACCCCTCCACTTT CASSLERGSPLHF
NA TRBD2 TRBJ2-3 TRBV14 TGTGCCAGCAGCCGTAGCGGGGGGGCATCAGATACGCAGTATTTT CASSRSGGASDTQYF
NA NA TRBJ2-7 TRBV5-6 TGTGCCAGCAGCCCGCGGGCGTTCTCCTACGAGCAGTACTTC CASSPRAFSYEQYF
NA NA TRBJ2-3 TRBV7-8 TGTGCCAGCAGCTTAGCAAGACAGCGAGATACGCAGTATTTT CASSLARQRDTQYF
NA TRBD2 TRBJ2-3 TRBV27 TGTGCCAGCAGTTTGATAGCGGGAGGGGGGACTAGCACAGATACGCAGTATTTT CASSLIAGGGTSTDTQYF
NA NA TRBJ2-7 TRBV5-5 TGTGCCAGCAGCTCGCAAGGGGGTCCCTACGAGCAGTACTTC CASSSQGGPYEQYF
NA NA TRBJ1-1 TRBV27 TGTGCCAGCAGTTTAACAGGGAGCACTGAAGCTTTCTTT CASSLTGSTEAFF
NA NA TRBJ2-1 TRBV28 TGTGCCAGCAGTACAAGAGGTGAGCAGTTCTTC CASSTRGEQFF
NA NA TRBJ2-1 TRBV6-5 TGTGCCGCTACCGGGACACTTGAGCAGTTCTTC CAATGTLEQFF
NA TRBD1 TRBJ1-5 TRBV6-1 TGTGCCGGACGGACAGGGGTAGGTCAGCCCCAGCATTTT CAGRTGVGQPQHF
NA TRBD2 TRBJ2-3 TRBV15 TGTGCCACCAGCAGGTCCCCACTAGCGGAGGGGCGCACAGATACGCAGTATTTT CATSRSPLAEGRTDTQYF
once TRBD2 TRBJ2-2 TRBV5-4 TGTGCCAGCAGCTCGACTAGCGGGGGGAACACCGGGGAGCTGTTTTTT CASSSTSGGNTGELFF
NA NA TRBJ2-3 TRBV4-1 TGCGCCAGCAGCCAATTCATTGGGCCAGGGGAAACAGATACGCAGTATTTT CASSQFIGPGETDTQYF
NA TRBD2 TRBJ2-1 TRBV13 TGTGCCAGCAGCTTAAGCGGGATCGAATACAATGAGCAGTTCTTC CASSLSGIEYNEQFF
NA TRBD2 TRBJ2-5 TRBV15 TGTGCCACCAGCAGAGCCGGGAGGGACGAGACCCAGTACTTC CATSRAGRDETQYF
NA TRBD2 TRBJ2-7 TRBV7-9 TGTGCCAGCAGCACCGTGCCCCCTGGGGGGGGTACCTACGAGCAGTACTTC CASSTVPPGGGTYEQYF
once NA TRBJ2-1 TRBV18 TGTGCCAGCTCCCCTACCAACTCCAATGAGCAGTTCTTC CASSPTNSNEQFF
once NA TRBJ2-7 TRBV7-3 TGTGCCAGCACCCTCGTCCAGGACTTCTCCTACGAGCAGTACTTC CASTLVQDFSYEQYF
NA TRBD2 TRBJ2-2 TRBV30 TGTGCCTGGGGCCAACTAGCGGGGGTTAACACCGGGGAGCTGTTTTTT CAWGQLAGVNTGELFF
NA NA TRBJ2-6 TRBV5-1 TGCGCCAGCAACAGGGCCAGCTCTGGGGCCAACGTCCTGACTTTC CASNRASSGANVLTF
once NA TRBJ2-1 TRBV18 TGTGCCAGCTCTCCTATGGGACTTTTTGGTCCGGGAGTCCTCTCCTACAATGAGCAGTTCTTC CASSPMGLFGPGVLSYNEQFF
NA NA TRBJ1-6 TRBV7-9 TGTGCCAGCAGCTTAGAACAGGGAAGTTCACCCCTCCACTTT CASSLEQGSSPLHF
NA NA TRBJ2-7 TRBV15 TGTGCCACCAGCGGTCAGGTCTCCTACGAGCAGTACTTC CATSGQVSYEQYF
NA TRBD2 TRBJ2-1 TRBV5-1 TGCGCCAGCAGCTTACTACTAGCGGGAGGGCCTGAAGCCCAGTTCTTC CASSLLLAGGPEAQFF
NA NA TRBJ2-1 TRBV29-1 TGCAGTTACCCCCCACCGGTACCGAACAATGAGCAGTTCTTC CSYPPPVPNNEQFF
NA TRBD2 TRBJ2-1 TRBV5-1 TGCGCCAGCAGCGACCGGACTAGCGGACCCTCCTACAATGAGCAGTTCTTC CASSDRTSGPSYNEQFF